This entry lists 3 T cell receptor beta chains sequenced from one sample in a study of T cell responses to AZD1222 COVID-19 vaccine. The protocol was immunoSEQ multiplex PCR, while the TCRdb copy is restricted to in-frame clones and leaves out a portion. The data show roughly 93,000 clones, roughly nine tenths seen once. The material was peripheral blood, obtained on day 0 of AZD1222 vaccination. These receptor sequences come from an adult in good health.

In this sample, this clone turned up once. This sequence joins TRBV15 and TRBJ1-6; D gene uncertain. V was cut by 1 base and J by 7 bases, with 14 bases left in between. CDR1 is LNHNV and CDR2 is YYDKDF in the germline V gene (reference sequence). The CDR3 loop spans 16 amino acids. In DNA form, the CDR3 reads TGTGCCACCAGCAGAGGAAATGCGGGGTGGAATTCACCCCTCCACTTT. This translates into CATSRGNAGWNSPLHF.

This chain uses TRBV10-3 with TRBJ1-1, with D hard to call. The CDR3 consists of 13 residues. The germline gives CDR1 ENHRY, CDR2 SYGVKD. V lost 4 bases, J lost 6 bases, and 12 bases lay in between. CDR3 coding DNA: TGTGCCATCAGTGGAAGTAGGGAATCTGAAGCTTTCTTT. Its protein product is CAISGSRESEAFF.

The genes are TRBV7-9 and TRBJ1-2; 9 bases are shared with TRBD1. Looked up from germline, CDR1 is SEHNR and CDR2 is FQNEAQ (reference sequence). There are 15 residues in the CDR3. The ends lost 4 bases at V and 7 bases at J; junction bases unmatched: 10. The CDR3 DNA is TGTGCCAGCAGCTCCACCCGGACAGGGGCTCGTGGCTACACCTTC. It is translated as CASSSTRTGARGYTF.